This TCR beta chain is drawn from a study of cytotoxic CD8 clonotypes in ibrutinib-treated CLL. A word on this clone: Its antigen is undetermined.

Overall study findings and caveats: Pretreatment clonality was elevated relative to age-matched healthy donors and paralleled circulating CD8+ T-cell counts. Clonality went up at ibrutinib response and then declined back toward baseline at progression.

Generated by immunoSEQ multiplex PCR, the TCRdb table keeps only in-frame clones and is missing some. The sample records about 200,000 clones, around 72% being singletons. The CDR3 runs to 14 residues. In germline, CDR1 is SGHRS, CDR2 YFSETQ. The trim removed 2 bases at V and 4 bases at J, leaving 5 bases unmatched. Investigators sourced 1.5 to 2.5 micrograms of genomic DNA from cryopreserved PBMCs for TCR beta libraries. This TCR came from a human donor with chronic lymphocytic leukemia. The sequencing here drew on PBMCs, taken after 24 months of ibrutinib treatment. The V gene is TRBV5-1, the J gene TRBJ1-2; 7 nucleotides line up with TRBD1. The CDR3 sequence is CASSLTGTAYGYTF. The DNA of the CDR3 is TGCGCCAGCAGCTTAACCGGGACAGCCTATGGCTACACCTTC.